This T cell receptor beta chain was documented in a study of T-cell memory formation after mild COVID-19. Overall study context: Clusters were largely donor specific.

Constant-segment primers served in 5'RACE that generated TCR alpha and TCR beta cDNA libraries bearing sample barcodes and UMIs. TCRdb passed the 5' RACE reads through MiXCR, listing each CDR3 protein once. The sample includes around 130,000 distinct CDR3 sequences, about 5.9% of them seen just once. General study points: Contracting clones localized mainly to CM and EM when CD4+ and mainly to EMRA when CD8+. Clones contracting over day 15 to 85 were CD4/CD8 balanced, with later expanders leaning CD4+.

Germline V gene lookup returns CDR1 LNHNV and CDR2 YYDKDF (reference sequence). Deletions cut 2 bases from V and 7 bases from J, with 12 bases between. CDR3 length: 14 amino acids. This clonotype was found many times. Its specificity is unknown. The chain uses TRBV15 and TRBJ1-3, with D hard to call. This TCR came from an adult woman who had mild COVID-19 (a few samples of this study predate the infection). Cell type and time point are not known. The sample taken for sequencing was PBMCs or a T cell subset sorted from them (not recorded which). The CDR3 protein is CATSRPYPWNTIYF. CDR3 nucleotide sequence: TGTGCCACCAGCAGACCTTACCCCTGGAACACCATATATTTT.